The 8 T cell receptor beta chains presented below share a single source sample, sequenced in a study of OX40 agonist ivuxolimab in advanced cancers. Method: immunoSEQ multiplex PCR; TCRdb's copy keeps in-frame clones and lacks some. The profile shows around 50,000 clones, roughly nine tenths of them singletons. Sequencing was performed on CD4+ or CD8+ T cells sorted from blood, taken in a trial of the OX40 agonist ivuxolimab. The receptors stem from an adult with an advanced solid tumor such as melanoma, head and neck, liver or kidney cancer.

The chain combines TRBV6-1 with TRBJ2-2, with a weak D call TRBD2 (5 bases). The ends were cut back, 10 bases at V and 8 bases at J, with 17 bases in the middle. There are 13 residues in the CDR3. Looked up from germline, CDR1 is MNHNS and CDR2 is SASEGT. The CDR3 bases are TGTGCCATCCGGGGAAGGGAAGGAGGGGAGCTGTTTTTT. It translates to CAIRGREGGELFF.

CDR3 in DNA: TGTGCCAGCAGCTATCGACTCTTAGATACGCAGTATTTT. The encoded protein is CASSYRLLDTQYF. J is TRBJ2-3 and V is TRBV11-2; D is unclear. This CDR3 region has 13 residues. Trimming shortened V by 4 bases and J by 5 bases, and 10 bases separated the two germline ends. Germline V gene sequence: CDR1 SGHAT, CDR2 FQNNGV.

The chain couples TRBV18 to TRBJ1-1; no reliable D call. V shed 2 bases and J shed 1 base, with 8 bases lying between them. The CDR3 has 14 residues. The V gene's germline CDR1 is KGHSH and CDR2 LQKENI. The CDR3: CASSPNKPNTEAFF. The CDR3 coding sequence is TGTGCCAGCTCACCAAACAAACCGAACACTGAAGCTTTCTTT.

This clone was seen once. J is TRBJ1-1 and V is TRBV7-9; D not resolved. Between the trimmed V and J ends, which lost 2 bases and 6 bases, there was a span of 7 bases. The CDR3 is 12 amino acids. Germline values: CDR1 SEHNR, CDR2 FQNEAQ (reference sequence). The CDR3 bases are TGTGCCAGCAGCTTACTCACCTCTGAAGCTTTCTTT. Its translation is CASSLLTSEAFF. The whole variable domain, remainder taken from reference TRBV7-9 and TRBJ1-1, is DTGVSQNPRHKITKRGQNVTFRCDPISEHNRLYWYRQTLGQGPEFLTYFQNEAQLEKSRLLSDRFSAERPKGSFSTLEIQRTEQGDSAMYLCASSLLTSEAFFGQGTRLTVV.

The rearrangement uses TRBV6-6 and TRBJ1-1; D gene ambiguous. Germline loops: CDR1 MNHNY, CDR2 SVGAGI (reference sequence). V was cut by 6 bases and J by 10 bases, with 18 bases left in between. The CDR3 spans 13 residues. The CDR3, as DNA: TGTGCCAGCAGCCGAAGGTCCGTTGAGTCAGCTTTCTTT. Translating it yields CASSRRSVESAFF.

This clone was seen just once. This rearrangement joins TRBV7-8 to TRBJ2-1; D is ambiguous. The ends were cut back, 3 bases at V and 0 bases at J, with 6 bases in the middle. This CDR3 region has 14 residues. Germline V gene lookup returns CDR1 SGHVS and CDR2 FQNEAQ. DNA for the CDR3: TGTGCCAGCAGCTTGTACAGCTCCTACAATGAGCAGTTCTTC. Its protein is CASSLYSSYNEQFF.

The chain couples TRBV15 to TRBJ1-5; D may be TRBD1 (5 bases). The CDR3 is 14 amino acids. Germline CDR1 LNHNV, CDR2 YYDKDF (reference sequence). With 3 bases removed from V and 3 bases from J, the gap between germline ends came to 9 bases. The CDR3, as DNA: TGTGCCACCAGCAGCGGGGCGGCCAATCAGCCCCAGCATTTT. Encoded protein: CATSSGAANQPQHF.

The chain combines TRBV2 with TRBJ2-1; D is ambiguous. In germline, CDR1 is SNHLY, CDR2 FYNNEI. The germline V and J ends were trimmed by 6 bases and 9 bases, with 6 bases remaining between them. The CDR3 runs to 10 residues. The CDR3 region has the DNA TGTGCCAGCAGGCTGAGTGAGCAGTTCTTC. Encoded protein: CASRLSEQFF.